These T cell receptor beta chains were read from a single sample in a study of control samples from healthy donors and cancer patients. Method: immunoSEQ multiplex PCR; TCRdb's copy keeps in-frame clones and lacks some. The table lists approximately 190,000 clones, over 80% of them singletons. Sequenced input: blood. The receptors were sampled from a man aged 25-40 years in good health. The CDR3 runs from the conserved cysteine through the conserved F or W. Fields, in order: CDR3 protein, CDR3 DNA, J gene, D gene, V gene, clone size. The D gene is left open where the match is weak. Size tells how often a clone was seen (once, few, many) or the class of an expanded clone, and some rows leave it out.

cdr3_aa: CASREDRGVNSPLHF
cdr3_nt: TGTGCCAGTAGGGAAGACAGGGGGGTGAATTCACCCCTCCACTTT
j_call: TRBJ1-6
d_call: TRBD1
v_call: TRBV19
clone_size: NA

cdr3_aa: CASSGTPSSYNEQFF
cdr3_nt: TGTGCCAGCAGCGGAACTCCGAGCTCCTACAATGAGCAGTTCTTC
j_call: TRBJ2-1
d_call: NA
v_call: TRBV9
clone_size: NA

cdr3_aa: CASSEDRKYTEAFF
cdr3_nt: TGCGCCAGCAGTGAGGACAGGAAATACACTGAAGCTTTCTTT
j_call: TRBJ1-1
d_call: NA
v_call: TRBV10-1
clone_size: once

cdr3_aa: CASSPLGSEGYTF
cdr3_nt: TGTGCCAGCTCACCACTAGGATCGGAGGGCTACACCTTC
j_call: TRBJ1-2
d_call: NA
v_call: TRBV18
clone_size: once

cdr3_aa: CASSLTGMDGYTF
cdr3_nt: TGTGCCAGCAGCTTAACCGGGATGGATGGCTACACCTTC
j_call: TRBJ1-2
d_call: NA
v_call: TRBV7-3
clone_size: NA

cdr3_aa: CASSYSTAGTNEKLFF
cdr3_nt: TGTGCCAGCAGTTACTCTACGGCGGGGACTAATGAAAAACTGTTTTTT
j_call: TRBJ1-4
d_call: NA
v_call: TRBV6-5
clone_size: NA

cdr3_aa: CASSTPGQGDSDTQYF
cdr3_nt: TGTGCCAGCAGTACCCCGGGACAGGGTGATTCAGATACGCAGTATTTT
j_call: TRBJ2-3
d_call: TRBD1
v_call: TRBV27
clone_size: NA

cdr3_aa: CATSRAELGEQYF
cdr3_nt: TGTGCCACCAGCAGAGCCGAGCTCGGGGAGCAGTACTTC
j_call: TRBJ2-7
d_call: NA
v_call: TRBV15
clone_size: NA

cdr3_aa: CASSEALTDTQYF
cdr3_nt: TGTGCCAGCAGTGAAGCGCTAACAGATACGCAGTATTTT
j_call: TRBJ2-3
d_call: NA
v_call: TRBV2
clone_size: NA

cdr3_aa: CASSPIRGQGSNQPQHF
cdr3_nt: TGTGCCAGCAGCCCTATACGGGGGCAGGGCAGCAATCAGCCCCAGCATTTT
j_call: TRBJ1-5
d_call: NA
v_call: TRBV7-8
clone_size: NA

cdr3_aa: CASSRDRDYGYTF
cdr3_nt: TGCGCCAGCAGTCGGGACAGGGACTATGGCTACACCTTC
j_call: TRBJ1-2
d_call: TRBD1
v_call: TRBV23-1
clone_size: NA

cdr3_aa: CASSFAERNTIYF
cdr3_nt: TGTGCCAGCAGTTTTGCGGAGAGAAACACCATATATTTT
j_call: TRBJ1-3
d_call: NA
v_call: TRBV27
clone_size: NA

cdr3_aa: CASSSNTEAFF
cdr3_nt: TGTGCCAGCAGCTCCAACACTGAAGCTTTCTTT
j_call: TRBJ1-1
d_call: NA
v_call: TRBV7-9
clone_size: NA

cdr3_aa: CASSQLINTEAFF
cdr3_nt: TGTGCCAGCAGCCAGCTCATTAACACTGAAGCTTTCTTT
j_call: TRBJ1-1
d_call: NA
v_call: TRBV3-1/TRBV3-2
clone_size: NA

cdr3_aa: CASGLVLFGANVLTF
cdr3_nt: TGTGCTAGTGGTTTGGTATTATTTGGGGCCAACGTCCTGACTTTC
j_call: TRBJ2-6
d_call: NA
v_call: TRBV12-5
clone_size: NA

cdr3_aa: CASSLNRDGYTF
cdr3_nt: TGTGCCAGCAGCTTAAACAGGGATGGCTACACCTTC
j_call: TRBJ1-2
d_call: NA
v_call: TRBV7-9
clone_size: few

cdr3_aa: CASSSLGVSYEQYF
cdr3_nt: TGTGCCAGCAGCTCCCTGGGGGTCTCCTACGAGCAGTACTTC
j_call: TRBJ2-7
d_call: NA
v_call: TRBV5-6
clone_size: NA

cdr3_aa: CASSGDTGELFF
cdr3_nt: TGTGCCAGCAGCGGGGACACCGGGGAGCTGTTTTTT
j_call: TRBJ2-2
d_call: NA
v_call: TRBV25-1
clone_size: few

cdr3_aa: CASKNALGNTEAFF
cdr3_nt: TGTGCCAGCAAGAACGCCCTGGGCAACACTGAAGCTTTCTTT
j_call: TRBJ1-1
d_call: NA
v_call: TRBV6-5
clone_size: NA

cdr3_aa: CASSEGTGSYNEQFF
cdr3_nt: TGTGCCAGCAGTGAAGGGACAGGGTCCTACAATGAGCAGTTCTTC
j_call: TRBJ2-1
d_call: TRBD1
v_call: TRBV6-1
clone_size: NA

cdr3_aa: CASSFGSGSYEQYF
cdr3_nt: TGTGCCAGCAGCTTCGGCAGCGGGTCCTACGAGCAGTACTTC
j_call: TRBJ2-7
d_call: NA
v_call: TRBV7-2
clone_size: NA

cdr3_aa: CASRTDRGSSPLHF
cdr3_nt: TGCGCCAGCAGAACGGACAGGGGGAGTTCACCCCTCCACTTT
j_call: TRBJ1-6
d_call: TRBD1
v_call: TRBV5-1
clone_size: NA

cdr3_aa: CAWSTGLGGEKLFF
cdr3_nt: TGTGCCTGGAGTACGGGGCTGGGGGGTGAAAAACTGTTTTTT
j_call: TRBJ1-4
d_call: NA
v_call: TRBV30
clone_size: once

cdr3_aa: CASSPQGGLYQPQHF
cdr3_nt: TGTGCCAGCAGTCCCCAGGGGGGGTTGTATCAGCCCCAGCATTTT
j_call: TRBJ1-5
d_call: TRBD1
v_call: TRBV6-5
clone_size: NA

cdr3_aa: CASSLGQGRYQETQYF
cdr3_nt: TGTGCCAGCAGCCTAGGGCAGGGGAGGTACCAAGAGACCCAGTACTTC
j_call: TRBJ2-5
d_call: NA
v_call: TRBV7-7
clone_size: NA

cdr3_aa: CASSLIQGKNIQYF
cdr3_nt: TGTGCCAGCAGCTTGATACAGGGGAAAAACATTCAGTACTTC
j_call: TRBJ2-4
d_call: TRBD1
v_call: TRBV5-5
clone_size: NA

cdr3_aa: CASSGGYTEQYF
cdr3_nt: TGCGCCAGCAGCGGGGGGTATACCGAGCAGTACTTC
j_call: TRBJ2-7
d_call: NA
v_call: TRBV5-1
clone_size: NA

cdr3_aa: CASSITGDYGYTF
cdr3_nt: TGTGCCAGCAGCATAACAGGGGACTATGGCTACACCTTC
j_call: TRBJ1-2
d_call: TRBD1
v_call: TRBV6-2/TRBV6-3
clone_size: NA

cdr3_aa: CASSSTGRGEKLFF
cdr3_nt: TGCGCCAGCAGCTCGACAGGGCGAGGCGAAAAACTGTTTTTT
j_call: TRBJ1-4
d_call: TRBD1
v_call: TRBV5-1
clone_size: NA

cdr3_aa: CASSPQQGTTDTQYF
cdr3_nt: TGTGCCAGCAGCCCCCAACAGGGGACGACAGATACGCAGTATTTT
j_call: TRBJ2-3
d_call: TRBD1
v_call: TRBV14
clone_size: once

cdr3_aa: CATRDYADTQYF
cdr3_nt: TGTGCCACCCGGGACTACGCAGATACGCAGTATTTT
j_call: TRBJ2-3
d_call: TRBD2
v_call: TRBV24-1
clone_size: NA

cdr3_aa: CASSPPGSSYEQYF
cdr3_nt: TGTGCCAGCTCACCACCGGGATCATCCTACGAGCAGTACTTC
j_call: TRBJ2-7
d_call: NA
v_call: TRBV18
clone_size: NA

cdr3_aa: CASSSWDRDNYGYTF
cdr3_nt: TGCGCCAGCAGCTCATGGGACAGGGATAACTATGGCTACACCTTC
j_call: TRBJ1-2
d_call: TRBD1
v_call: TRBV5-1
clone_size: NA

cdr3_aa: CASTPRRGKLGGGYTF
cdr3_nt: TGTGCCAGTACCCCCCGGCGGGGTAAGCTAGGCGGGGGCTACACCTTC
j_call: TRBJ1-2
d_call: NA
v_call: TRBV19
clone_size: NA

cdr3_aa: CATSAQGQINEQYF
cdr3_nt: TGTGCCACCAGTGCTCAAGGACAGATCAACGAGCAGTACTTC
j_call: TRBJ2-7
d_call: NA
v_call: TRBV24-1
clone_size: once

cdr3_aa: CASSLRGEGYNEQFF
cdr3_nt: TGCGCCAGCAGCTTGCGGGGAGAGGGGTACAATGAGCAGTTCTTC
j_call: TRBJ2-1
d_call: NA
v_call: TRBV5-1
clone_size: NA

cdr3_aa: CAGSGASRRNEQYF
cdr3_nt: TGTGCCGGCTCGGGAGCTAGTCGCAGGAACGAGCAGTACTTC
j_call: TRBJ2-7
d_call: NA
v_call: TRBV30
clone_size: NA

cdr3_aa: CASSIDRRNTGELFF
cdr3_nt: TGTGCCAGTAGTATAGACAGGAGGAACACCGGGGAGCTGTTTTTT
j_call: TRBJ2-2
d_call: NA
v_call: TRBV19
clone_size: NA

cdr3_aa: CASSQGTGEGEQFF
cdr3_nt: TGTGCCAGCAGCCAGGGGACAGGGGAAGGGGAGCAGTTCTTC
j_call: TRBJ2-1
d_call: TRBD1
v_call: TRBV11-2
clone_size: NA

cdr3_aa: CASSLEAGNYGYTF
cdr3_nt: TGTGCCAGCAGCTTAGAGGCGGGAAACTATGGCTACACCTTC
j_call: TRBJ1-2
d_call: NA
v_call: TRBV7-2
clone_size: NA

cdr3_aa: CATARELSIPLHF
cdr3_nt: TGTGCCACCGCCCGGGAACTCTCTATCCCCCTCCACTTT
j_call: TRBJ1-6
d_call: NA
v_call: TRBV2
clone_size: NA

cdr3_aa: CATSREYGQVNQPQHF
cdr3_nt: TGTGCCACCAGCAGAGAGTATGGACAGGTCAATCAGCCCCAGCATTTT
j_call: TRBJ1-5
d_call: TRBD1
v_call: TRBV15
clone_size: NA

cdr3_aa: CASSDWGEAFF
cdr3_nt: TGTGCCAGCAGTGACTGGGGTGAAGCTTTCTTT
j_call: TRBJ1-1
d_call: NA
v_call: TRBV25-1
clone_size: NA

cdr3_aa: CASSPLALTYNEQFF
cdr3_nt: TGTGCCAGCAGCCCCCTAGCTCTGACCTACAATGAGCAGTTCTTC
j_call: TRBJ2-1
d_call: NA
v_call: TRBV3-1/TRBV3-2
clone_size: NA

cdr3_aa: CASSEVQTNQPQHF
cdr3_nt: TGTGCCAGCAGCGAGGTCCAGACTAATCAGCCCCAGCATTTT
j_call: TRBJ1-5
d_call: NA
v_call: TRBV6-5
clone_size: once

cdr3_aa: CATSDIMAQYF
cdr3_nt: TGTGCCACCAGTGATATCATGGCGCAGTATTTT
j_call: TRBJ2-3
d_call: NA
v_call: TRBV24-1
clone_size: NA

cdr3_aa: CASSLRLVRRDEQFF
cdr3_nt: TGTGCCAGCAGTTTACGGCTAGTTAGACGGGATGAGCAGTTCTTC
j_call: TRBJ2-1
d_call: NA
v_call: TRBV27
clone_size: NA

cdr3_aa: CASSLAYSSGNTEAFF
cdr3_nt: TGCGCCAGCAGCTTGGCCTATTCCTCCGGCAACACTGAAGCTTTCTTT
j_call: TRBJ1-1
d_call: NA
v_call: TRBV5-1
clone_size: NA

cdr3_aa: CASRVQTTNYGYTF
cdr3_nt: TGCGCCAGCAGAGTGCAGACTACTAACTATGGCTACACCTTC
j_call: TRBJ1-2
d_call: NA
v_call: TRBV5-1
clone_size: NA

cdr3_aa: CASSLSWTRSNTEAFF
cdr3_nt: TGTGCCAGCAGCCTCTCTTGGACAAGGTCGAACACTGAAGCTTTCTTT
j_call: TRBJ1-1
d_call: NA
v_call: TRBV3-1/TRBV3-2
clone_size: NA

cdr3_aa: CAWGAGGNTYEQYF
cdr3_nt: TGTGCCTGGGGGGCGGGGGGCAATACCTACGAGCAGTACTTC
j_call: TRBJ2-7
d_call: TRBD2
v_call: TRBV30
clone_size: NA

cdr3_aa: CASSSGTSGGFMYF
cdr3_nt: TGTGCCAGCAGTTCAGGGACTAGCGGGGGGTTTATGTACTTC
j_call: TRBJ2-7
d_call: TRBD2
v_call: TRBV27
clone_size: NA

cdr3_aa: CASSQVGASEQYF
cdr3_nt: TGTGCCAGCAGCCAAGTTGGGGCCTCCGAGCAGTACTTC
j_call: TRBJ2-7
d_call: NA
v_call: TRBV14
clone_size: NA

cdr3_aa: CASSREGHSNQPQHF
cdr3_nt: TGTGCCAGCAGCAGGGAGGGCCATAGCAATCAGCCCCAGCATTTT
j_call: TRBJ1-5
d_call: NA
v_call: TRBV7-9
clone_size: NA

cdr3_aa: CATSDSGGLETQYF
cdr3_nt: TGTGCCACCAGTGATTCAGGGGGCTTAGAGACCCAGTACTTC
j_call: TRBJ2-5
d_call: TRBD1
v_call: TRBV24-1
clone_size: NA